Here is one TCR beta chain with its context. Different DNA sequences within this sample yield the same CDR3. As handled by the study authors: How many nucleated cells were present was estimated from reference gene primer amplification. Data came from immunoSEQ multiplex PCR; TCRdb stores just in-frame clones and leaves some out. That table furnishes V, J and clone size, whereas the DNA furnished D and trimming. The sample includes almost 250,000 clones, approximately 85% seen only once; the top ten take 5% to 7%. These data come from a study of blood T cell repertoires in COVID-19. Study in general: Sources were T cells, B-cell-depleted T cells, or PBMCs; the material itself was cDNA or gDNA.

Seattle patients were enrolled during active infection and followed longitudinally. The V end was cut by 0 bases, the J end by 2 bases, with 5 bases between. CDR1 is SGHRS, CDR2 YFSETQ, per germline. This CDR3 region has 13 residues. The sequence was obtained from a woman older than 75 with COVID-19, enrolled during active disease. The sequenced material came from peripheral blood. The chain recombines TRBV5-1 with TRBJ2-5; D gene unclear. CDR3 protein: CASSLGAQETQYF. The CDR3, as DNA: TGCGCCAGCAGCTTGGGGGCTCAAGAGACCCAGTACTTC.